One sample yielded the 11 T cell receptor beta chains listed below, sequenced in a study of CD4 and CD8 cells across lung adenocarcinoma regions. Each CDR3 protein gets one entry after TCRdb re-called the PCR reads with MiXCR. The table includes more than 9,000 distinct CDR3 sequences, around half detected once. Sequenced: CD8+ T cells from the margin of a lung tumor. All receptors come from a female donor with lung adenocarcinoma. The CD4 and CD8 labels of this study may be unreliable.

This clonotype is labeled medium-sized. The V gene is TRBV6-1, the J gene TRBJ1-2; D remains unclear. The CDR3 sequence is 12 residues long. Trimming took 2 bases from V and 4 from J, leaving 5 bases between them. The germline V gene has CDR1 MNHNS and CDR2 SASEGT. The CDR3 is CASSERSYGYTF. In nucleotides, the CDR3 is TGTGCCAGCAGTGAACGGAGCTATGGCTACACCTTC.

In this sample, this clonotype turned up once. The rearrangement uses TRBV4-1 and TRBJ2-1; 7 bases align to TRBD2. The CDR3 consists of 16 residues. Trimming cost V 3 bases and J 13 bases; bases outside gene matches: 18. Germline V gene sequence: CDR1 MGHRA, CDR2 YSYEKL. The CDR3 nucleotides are TGCGCCAGCAGCCAGGCCCTTGGGACTACCTACGAGACCCAGTTCTTC. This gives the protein CASSQALGTTYETQFF.

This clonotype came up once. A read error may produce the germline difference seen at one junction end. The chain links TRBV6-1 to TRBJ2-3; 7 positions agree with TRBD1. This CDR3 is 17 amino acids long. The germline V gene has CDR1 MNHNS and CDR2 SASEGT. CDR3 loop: CASSEGEGGSSTDTQYF. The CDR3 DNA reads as TGTGCCAGCAGTGAGGGGGAAGGGGGCAGCTCCACAGATACCCAGTATTTC.

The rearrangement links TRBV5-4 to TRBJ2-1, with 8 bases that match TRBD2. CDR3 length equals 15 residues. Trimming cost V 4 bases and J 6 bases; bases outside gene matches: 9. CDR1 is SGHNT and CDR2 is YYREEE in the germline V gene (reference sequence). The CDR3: CASSKPGLDVNEQFF. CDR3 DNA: TGTGCCAGCAGCAAACCGGGACTAGATGTCAATGAGCAGTTCTTC.

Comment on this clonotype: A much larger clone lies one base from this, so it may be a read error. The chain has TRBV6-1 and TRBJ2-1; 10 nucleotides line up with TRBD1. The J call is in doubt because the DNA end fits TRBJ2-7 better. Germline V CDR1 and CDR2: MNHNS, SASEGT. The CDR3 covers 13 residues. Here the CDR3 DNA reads TGTGCCAGCAGGCGGGACAGGGGACACGAGCAGTACTTC. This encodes CASRRDRGHEQYF.

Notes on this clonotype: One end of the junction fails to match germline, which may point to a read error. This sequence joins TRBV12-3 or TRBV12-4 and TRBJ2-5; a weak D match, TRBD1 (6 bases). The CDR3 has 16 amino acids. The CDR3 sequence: CASSPLQGGSQDTQYF. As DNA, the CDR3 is TGTGCCAGCAGCCCGCTACAGGGCGGTAGCCAAGATACCCAGTACTTC.

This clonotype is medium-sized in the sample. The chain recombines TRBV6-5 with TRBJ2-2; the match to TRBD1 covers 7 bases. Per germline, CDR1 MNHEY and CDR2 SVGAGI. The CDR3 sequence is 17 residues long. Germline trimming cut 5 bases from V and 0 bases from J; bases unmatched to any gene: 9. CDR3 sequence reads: CASSTTLGTANTGELFF. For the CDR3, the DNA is TGTGCCAGCAGTACTACTTTAGGGACAGCGAACACCGGGGAGCTGTTTTTT.

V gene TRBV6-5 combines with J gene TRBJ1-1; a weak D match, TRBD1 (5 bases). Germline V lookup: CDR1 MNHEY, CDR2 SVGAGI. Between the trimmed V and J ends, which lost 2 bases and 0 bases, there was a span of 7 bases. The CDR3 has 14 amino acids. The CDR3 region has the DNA TGTGCCAGCAGTTACGACAGAGTGAACACTGAAGCTTTCTTT. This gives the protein CASSYDRVNTEAFF.

The DNA of the CDR3 is TGTGCCAGGAGATTCCAGGCTGTGAGCACAGATACGCAGTATTTT. It encodes CARRFQAVSTDTQYF. The chain is built from TRBV6-1 and TRBJ2-3, with unresolved D. CDR1 is MNHNS, CDR2 SASEGT, per germline. The V and J ends lost 9 bases and 0 bases respectively, with 16 bases between them. The CDR3 sequence is 15 residues long.

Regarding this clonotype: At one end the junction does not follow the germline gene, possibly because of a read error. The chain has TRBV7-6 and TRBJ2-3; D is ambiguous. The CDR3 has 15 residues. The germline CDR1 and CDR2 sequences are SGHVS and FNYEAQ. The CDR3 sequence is CASSLSGHSTDMQYF. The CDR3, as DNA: TGTGCCAGCAGCTTATCGGGTCATAGCACAGATATGCAGTATTTC.

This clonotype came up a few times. The CDR3 is CASGLGGGGGGANVLTF. As DNA, the CDR3 is TGTGCCAGCGGGCTGGGGGGGGGGGGGGGTGGGGCCAACGTCCTGACTTTC. The chain carries TRBV27 and TRBJ2-6; 7 bases are a match to TRBD2. CDR1 and CDR2 from the germline V gene are MNHEY and SMNVEV (reference sequence). The CDR3 totals 17 residues. V was clipped by 8 bases and J by 3 bases; unmatched bases: 13.